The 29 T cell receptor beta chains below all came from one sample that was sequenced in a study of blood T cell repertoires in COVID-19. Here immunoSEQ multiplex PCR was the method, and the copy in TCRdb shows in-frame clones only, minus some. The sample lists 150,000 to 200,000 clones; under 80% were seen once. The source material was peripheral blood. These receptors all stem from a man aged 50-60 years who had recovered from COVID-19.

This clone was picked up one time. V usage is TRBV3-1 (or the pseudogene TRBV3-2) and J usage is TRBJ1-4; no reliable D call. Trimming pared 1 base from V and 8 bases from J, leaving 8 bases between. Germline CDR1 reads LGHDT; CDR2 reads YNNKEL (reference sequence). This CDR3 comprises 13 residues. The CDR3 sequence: CASSQAEKEKLFF. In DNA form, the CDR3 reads TGTGCCAGCAGCCAAGCGGAGAAGGAAAAACTGTTTTTT.

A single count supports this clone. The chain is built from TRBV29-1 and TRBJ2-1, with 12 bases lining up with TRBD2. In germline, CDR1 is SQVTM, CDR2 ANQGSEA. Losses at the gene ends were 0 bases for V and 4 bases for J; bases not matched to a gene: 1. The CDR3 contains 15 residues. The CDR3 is CSVEDTSGRYNEQFF. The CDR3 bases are TGCAGCGTTGAAGATACTAGCGGGAGGTACAATGAGCAGTTCTTC.

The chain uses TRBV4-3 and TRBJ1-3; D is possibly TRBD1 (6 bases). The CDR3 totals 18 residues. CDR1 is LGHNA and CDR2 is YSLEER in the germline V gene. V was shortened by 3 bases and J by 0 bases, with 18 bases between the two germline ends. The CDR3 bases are TGCGCCAGCAGCCAGGATTACAGGGATCCCCTCTCTGGAAACACCATATATTTT. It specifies CASSQDYRDPLSGNTIYF.

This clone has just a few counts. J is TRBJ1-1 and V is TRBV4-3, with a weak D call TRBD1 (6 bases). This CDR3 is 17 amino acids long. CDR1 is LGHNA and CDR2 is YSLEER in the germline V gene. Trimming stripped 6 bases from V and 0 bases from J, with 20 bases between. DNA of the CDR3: TGCGCCAGCAGTTACAGGGTTGGGGGAGCCATGAACACTGAAGCTTTCTTT. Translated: CASSYRVGGAMNTEAFF.

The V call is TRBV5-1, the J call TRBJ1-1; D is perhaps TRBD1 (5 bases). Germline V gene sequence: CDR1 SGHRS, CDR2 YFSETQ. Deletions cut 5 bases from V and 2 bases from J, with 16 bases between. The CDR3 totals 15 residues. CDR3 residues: CASSPVGGKNTEAFF. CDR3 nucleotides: TGCGCCAGCAGTCCGGTCGGGGGAAAAAACACTGAAGCTTTCTTT. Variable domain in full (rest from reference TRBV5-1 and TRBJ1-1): KAGVTQTPRYLIKTRGQQVTLSCSPISGHRSVSWYQQTPGQGLQFLFEYFSETQRNKGNFPGRFSGRQFSNSRSEMNVSTLELGDSALYLCASSPVGGKNTEAFFGQGTRLTVV.

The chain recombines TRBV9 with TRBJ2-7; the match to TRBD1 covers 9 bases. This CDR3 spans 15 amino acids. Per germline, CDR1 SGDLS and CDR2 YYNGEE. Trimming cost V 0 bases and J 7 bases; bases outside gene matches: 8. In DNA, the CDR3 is TGTGCCAGCAGCGTAGCTCTTGTGGGACAGGGTGAGCAGTACTTC. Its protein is CASSVALVGQGEQYF.

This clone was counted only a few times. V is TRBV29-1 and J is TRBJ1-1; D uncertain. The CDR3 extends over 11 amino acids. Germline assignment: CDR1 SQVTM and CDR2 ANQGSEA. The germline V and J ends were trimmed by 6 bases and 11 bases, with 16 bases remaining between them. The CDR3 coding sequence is TGCAGCGTCGATGTGGTTGGAGTGGCTTTCTTT. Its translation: CSVDVVGVAFF. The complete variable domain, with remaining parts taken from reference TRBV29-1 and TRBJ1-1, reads SAVISQKPSRDICQRGTSLTIQCQVDSQVTMMFWYRQQPGQSLTLIATANQGSEATYESGFVIDKFPISRPNLTFSTLTVSNMSPEDSSIYLCSVDVVGVAFFGQGTRLTVV.

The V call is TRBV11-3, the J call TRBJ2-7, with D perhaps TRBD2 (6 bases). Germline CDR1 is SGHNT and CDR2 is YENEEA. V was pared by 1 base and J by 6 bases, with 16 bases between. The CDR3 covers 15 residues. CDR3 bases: TGTGCCAGCAGCTTAGTCTCCGGGAGTGCCTCCGAGCAGTACTTC. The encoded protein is CASSLVSGSASEQYF.

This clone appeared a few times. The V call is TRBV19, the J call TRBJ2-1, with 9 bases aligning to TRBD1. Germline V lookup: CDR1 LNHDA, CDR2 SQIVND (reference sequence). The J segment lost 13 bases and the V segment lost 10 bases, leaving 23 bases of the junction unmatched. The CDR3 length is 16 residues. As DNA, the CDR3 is TGTGCCACTTCCCGGGACAGGGCCCGTTTCTCGAGTGGACAGTTCTTC. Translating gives CATSRDRARFSSGQFF.

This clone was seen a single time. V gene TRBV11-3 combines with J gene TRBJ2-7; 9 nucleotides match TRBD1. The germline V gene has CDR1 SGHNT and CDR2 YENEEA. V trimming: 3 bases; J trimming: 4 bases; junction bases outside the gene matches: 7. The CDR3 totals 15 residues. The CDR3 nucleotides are TGTGCCAGCAGCTTTTCGACAGGGGGATTGTACGAGCAGTACTTC. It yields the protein CASSFSTGGLYEQYF.

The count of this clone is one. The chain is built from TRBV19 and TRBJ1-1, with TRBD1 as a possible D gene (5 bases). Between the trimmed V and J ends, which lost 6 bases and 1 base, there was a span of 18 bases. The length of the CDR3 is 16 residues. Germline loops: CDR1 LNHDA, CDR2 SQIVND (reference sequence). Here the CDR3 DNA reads TGTGCCAGTAGGGATCGAACAGGATGGGGGAACACTGAAGCTTTCTTT. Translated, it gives CASRDRTGWGNTEAFF.

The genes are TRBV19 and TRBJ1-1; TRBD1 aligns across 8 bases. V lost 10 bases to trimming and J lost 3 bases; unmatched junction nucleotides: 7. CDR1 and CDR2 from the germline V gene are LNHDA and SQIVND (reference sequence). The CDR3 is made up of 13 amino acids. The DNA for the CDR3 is TGTGCCACTTCCGGACAGGGAGACACTGAAGCTTTCTTT. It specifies CATSGQGDTEAFF.

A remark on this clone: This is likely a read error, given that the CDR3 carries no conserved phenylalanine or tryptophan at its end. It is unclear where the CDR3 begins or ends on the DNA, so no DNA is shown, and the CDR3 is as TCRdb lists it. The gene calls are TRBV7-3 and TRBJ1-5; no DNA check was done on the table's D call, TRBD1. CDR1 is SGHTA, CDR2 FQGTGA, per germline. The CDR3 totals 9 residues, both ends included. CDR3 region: CASSLRGLP.

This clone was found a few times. The CDR3 bases are TGCGCCAGCAGCTCCCCCCCCACTCTTACGGGAGTACTAGATACGCAGTATTTT. Translated, it gives CASSSPPTLTGVLDTQYF. The chain joins TRBV5-1 to TRBJ2-3; a possible D gene is TRBD2 (6 bases). The CDR3 covers 18 residues. The V and J ends lost 3 bases and 5 bases respectively, with 25 bases between them. The germline CDR1 and CDR2 sequences are SGHRS and YFSETQ.

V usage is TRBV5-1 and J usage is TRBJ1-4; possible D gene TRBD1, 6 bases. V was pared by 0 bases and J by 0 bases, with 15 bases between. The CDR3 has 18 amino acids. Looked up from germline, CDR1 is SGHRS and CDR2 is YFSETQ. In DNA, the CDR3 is TGCGCCAGCAGCTTGGCCAGGGGCGTCTCCGCAACTAATGAAAAACTGTTTTTT. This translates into CASSLARGVSATNEKLFF.

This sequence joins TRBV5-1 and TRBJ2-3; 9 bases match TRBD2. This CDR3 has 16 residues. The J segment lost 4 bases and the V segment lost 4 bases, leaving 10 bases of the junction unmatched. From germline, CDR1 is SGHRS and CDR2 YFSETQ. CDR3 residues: CASSLGSGSGADTQYF. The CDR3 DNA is TGCGCCAGCAGCCTGGGTAGCGGGAGCGGTGCAGATACGCAGTATTTT.

The CDR3 region is CASSYGLAGGLEQFF. CDR3 bases: TGTGCCAGTAGTTATGGACTAGCGGGAGGGCTTGAGCAGTTCTTC. V and J are TRBV19 and TRBJ2-1; 15 positions agree with TRBD2. The germline gives CDR1 LNHDA, CDR2 SQIVND (reference sequence). The V gene end was trimmed by 5 bases and the J gene end by 9 bases; junction bases not matched to a gene: 5. This CDR3 is 15 amino acids long.

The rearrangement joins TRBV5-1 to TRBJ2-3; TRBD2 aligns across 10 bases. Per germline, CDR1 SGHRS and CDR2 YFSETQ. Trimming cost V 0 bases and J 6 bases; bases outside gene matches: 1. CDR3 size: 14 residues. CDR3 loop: CASSLGLAGDTQYF. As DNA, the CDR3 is TGCGCCAGCAGCTTGGGACTAGCGGGTGATACGCAGTATTTT. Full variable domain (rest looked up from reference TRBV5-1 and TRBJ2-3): KAGVTQTPRYLIKTRGQQVTLSCSPISGHRSVSWYQQTPGQGLQFLFEYFSETQRNKGNFPGRFSGRQFSNSRSEMNVSTLELGDSALYLCASSLGLAGDTQYFGPGTRLTVL.

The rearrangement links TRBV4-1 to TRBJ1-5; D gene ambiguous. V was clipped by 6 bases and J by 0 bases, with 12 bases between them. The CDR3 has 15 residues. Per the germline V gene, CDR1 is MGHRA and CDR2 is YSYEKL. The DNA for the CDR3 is TGCGCCAGCAGACGTCAGGTTTATAGCAATCAGCCCCAGCATTTT. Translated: CASRRQVYSNQPQHF.

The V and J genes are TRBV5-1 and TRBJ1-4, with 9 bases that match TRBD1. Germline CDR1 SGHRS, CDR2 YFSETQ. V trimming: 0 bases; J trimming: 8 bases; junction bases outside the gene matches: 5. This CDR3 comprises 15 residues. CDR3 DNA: TGCGCCAGCAGCTTGGGGGGGACAGGGAAGGAAAAACTGTTTTTT. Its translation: CASSLGGTGKEKLFF.

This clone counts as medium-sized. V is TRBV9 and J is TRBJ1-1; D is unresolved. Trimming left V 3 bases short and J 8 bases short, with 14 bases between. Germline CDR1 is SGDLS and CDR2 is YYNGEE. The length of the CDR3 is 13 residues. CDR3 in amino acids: CASSARPLEEAFF. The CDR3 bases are TGTGCCAGCAGCGCCCGGCCCCTGGAGGAAGCTTTCTTT.

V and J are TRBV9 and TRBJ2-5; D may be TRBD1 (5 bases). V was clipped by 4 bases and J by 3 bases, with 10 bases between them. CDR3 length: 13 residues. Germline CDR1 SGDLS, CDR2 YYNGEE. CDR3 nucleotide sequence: TGTGCCAGCAGCCTGGGGCCCGAAGAGACCCAGTACTTC. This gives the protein CASSLGPEETQYF.

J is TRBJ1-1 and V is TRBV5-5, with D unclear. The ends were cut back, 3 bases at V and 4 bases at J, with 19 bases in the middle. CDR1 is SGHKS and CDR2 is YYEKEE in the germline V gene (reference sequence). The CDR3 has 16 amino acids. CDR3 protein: CASSSSRGSLGTEAFF. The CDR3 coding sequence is TGTGCCAGCAGCTCCTCGCGGGGATCGCTGGGCACTGAAGCTTTCTTT.

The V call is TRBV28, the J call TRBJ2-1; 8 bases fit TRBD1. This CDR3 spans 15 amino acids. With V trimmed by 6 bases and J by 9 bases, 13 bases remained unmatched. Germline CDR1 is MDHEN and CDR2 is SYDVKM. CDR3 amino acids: CASRRDRGGFGEQFF. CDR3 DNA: TGTGCCAGCAGACGTGACAGGGGTGGTTTCGGTGAGCAGTTCTTC.

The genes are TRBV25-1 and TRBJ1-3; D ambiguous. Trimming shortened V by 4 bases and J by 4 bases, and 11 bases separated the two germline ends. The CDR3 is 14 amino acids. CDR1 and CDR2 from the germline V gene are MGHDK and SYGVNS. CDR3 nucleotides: TGTGCCAGCAGTGTCTCCCATAGAGGAAACACCATATATTTT. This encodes CASSVSHRGNTIYF. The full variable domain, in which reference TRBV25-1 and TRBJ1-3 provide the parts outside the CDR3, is EADIYQTPRYLVIGTGKKITLECSQTMGHDKMYWYQQDPGMELHLIHYSYGVNSTEKGDLSSESTVSRIRTEHFPLTLESARPSHTSQYLCASSVSHRGNTIYFGEGSWLTVV.

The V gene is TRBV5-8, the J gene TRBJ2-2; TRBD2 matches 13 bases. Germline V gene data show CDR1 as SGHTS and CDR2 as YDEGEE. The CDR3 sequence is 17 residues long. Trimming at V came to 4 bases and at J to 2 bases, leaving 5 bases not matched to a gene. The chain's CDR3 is CASSTGLAGLNTGELFF. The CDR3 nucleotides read TGTGCCAGCAGCACGGGACTAGCGGGACTCAACACCGGGGAGCTGTTTTTT.

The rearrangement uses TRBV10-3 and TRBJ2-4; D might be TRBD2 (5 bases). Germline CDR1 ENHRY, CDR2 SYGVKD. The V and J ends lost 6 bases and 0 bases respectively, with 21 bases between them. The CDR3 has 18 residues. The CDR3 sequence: CAISEGAAAGLAKNIQYF. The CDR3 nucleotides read TGTGCCATCAGCGAGGGAGCGGCTGCAGGTCTAGCCAAAAACATTCAGTACTTC.

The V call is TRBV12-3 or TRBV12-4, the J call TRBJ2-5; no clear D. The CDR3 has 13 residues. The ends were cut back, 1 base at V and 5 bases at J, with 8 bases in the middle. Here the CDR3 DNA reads TGTGCCAGCAGTTTAGGAACTATGGAGACCCAGTACTTC. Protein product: CASSLGTMETQYF.

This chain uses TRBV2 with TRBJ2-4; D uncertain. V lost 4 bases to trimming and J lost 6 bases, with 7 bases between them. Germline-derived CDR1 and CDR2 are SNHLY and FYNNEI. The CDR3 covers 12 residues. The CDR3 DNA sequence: TGTGCCAGCAGTGTGTACAGAAACATTCAGTACTTC. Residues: CASSVYRNIQYF.